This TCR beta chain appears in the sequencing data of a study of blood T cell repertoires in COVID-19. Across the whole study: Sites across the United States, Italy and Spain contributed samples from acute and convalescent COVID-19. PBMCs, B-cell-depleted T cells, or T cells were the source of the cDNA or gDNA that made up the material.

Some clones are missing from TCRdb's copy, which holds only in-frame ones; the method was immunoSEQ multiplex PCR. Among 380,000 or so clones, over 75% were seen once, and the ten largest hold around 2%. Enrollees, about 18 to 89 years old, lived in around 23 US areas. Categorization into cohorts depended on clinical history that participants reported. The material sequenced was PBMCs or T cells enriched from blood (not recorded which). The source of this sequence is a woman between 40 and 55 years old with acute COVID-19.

This CDR3 reads CASSNGVSSYNEQFF. The CDR3 DNA sequence: TGTGCCAGCAGCAACGGGGTGAGCTCCTACAATGAGCAGTTCTTC. The chain is built from TRBV6-5 and TRBJ2-1; D is possibly TRBD2 (5 bases). The germline gives CDR1 MNHEY, CDR2 SVGAGI. The CDR3 extends over 15 amino acids. V dropped 6 bases and J dropped 0 bases, with 12 bases sitting between them.